This entry lists 11 T cell receptor beta chains sequenced from one sample in a study of blood T cell repertoires in COVID-19. Clones were sequenced by immunoSEQ multiplex PCR, and TCRdb holds only the in-frame ones, with some missing. This table has more than 110,000 clones, around 86% appearing once. Sequenced: PBMCs or T cells enriched from blood (not recorded which). Source of these receptors: a man in his fifties or sixties who had recovered from COVID-19.

This sequence joins TRBV3-1 (or the pseudogene TRBV3-2) and TRBJ1-1; D is unclear. Trimming removed 8 bases from V and 0 bases from J, with 10 bases in between. Germline V gene sequence: CDR1 LGHDT, CDR2 YNNKEL (reference sequence). The CDR3 spans 13 residues. The CDR3 is CASSLGVNTEAFF. CDR3 coding DNA: TGTGCCAGCTCCCTAGGCGTGAACACTGAAGCTTTCTTT.

V gene TRBV5-6 combines with J gene TRBJ2-7; 12 bases fit TRBD2. The CDR3 runs 17 residues. In germline, CDR1 is SGHDT, CDR2 YYEEEE. With 1 base clipped from V and 0 bases from J, the junction kept 5 bases outside the gene matches. CDR3 region: CASSLPRGLAGSYEQYF. In nucleotides, the CDR3 is TGTGCCAGCAGCTTGCCGAGGGGACTAGCGGGCTCCTACGAGCAGTACTTC.

This chain connects TRBV4-3 to TRBJ1-2; a possible D gene is TRBD1 (5 bases). The CDR3 is made up of 15 amino acids. From germline, CDR1 is LGHNA and CDR2 YSLEER. The V gene lost 0 bases and the J gene lost 3 bases, with 11 bases spanning the gap. The DNA of the CDR3 is TGCGCCAGCAGCCAAGACGCGGGACGGGACTATGGCTACACCTTC. Translation: CASSQDAGRDYGYTF.

V is TRBV5-1 and J is TRBJ2-6; the match to TRBD1 covers 10 bases. Germline V gene sequence: CDR1 SGHRS, CDR2 YFSETQ. This CDR3 has 18 amino acids. The trim removed 0 bases at V and 4 bases at J, leaving 7 bases unmatched. The CDR3, as DNA: TGCGCCAGCAGCTTGGTGGGGACAGGGGTAGGAGGGGCCAACGTCCTGACTTTC. It translates to CASSLVGTGVGGANVLTF.

This chain joins TRBV9 and TRBJ2-5; D may be TRBD2 (6 bases). The CDR3 contains 13 residues. Trimming removed 3 bases from V and 5 bases from J, with 11 bases in between. Germline V CDR1 and CDR2: SGDLS, YYNGEE. The CDR3 sequence: CASSAGGRETQYF. CDR3 bases: TGTGCCAGCAGCGCCGGGGGTAGGGAGACCCAGTACTTC.

The genes are TRBV2 and TRBJ2-5, with D possibly TRBD2 on 6 matching bases. In germline, CDR1 is SNHLY, CDR2 FYNNEI. Trimming cost V 10 bases and J 5 bases, with 20 bases left between them. There are 14 residues in the CDR3. This CDR3 reads CATGGTAGGETQYF. The CDR3 DNA reads as TGTGCCACAGGAGGGACCGCTGGGGGGGAGACCCAGTACTTC.

The chain has TRBV28 and TRBJ2-7; D perhaps matches TRBD1 (5 bases). The germline CDR1 and CDR2 sequences are MDHEN and SYDVKM. V was pared by 2 bases and J by 3 bases, with 8 bases between. The CDR3 totals 13 residues. The CDR3 DNA follows: TGTGCCAGCAGTTTAAGACAGCTCTACGAGCAGTACTTC. This encodes CASSLRQLYEQYF.

This clone has a handful of counts. The chain couples TRBV7-2 to TRBJ2-2; 12 nucleotides agree with TRBD1. Germline CDR1 reads SGHTA; CDR2 reads FQGNSA. The CDR3 extends over 16 amino acids. The trim removed 3 bases at V and 7 bases at J, leaving 6 bases unmatched. CDR3 region: CASSLGTGGAGGELFF. The CDR3 nucleotides read TGTGCCAGCAGCTTGGGGACAGGGGGCGCCGGCGGGGAGCTGTTTTTT.

This chain's CDR3 is CASTRGLGEKLFF. The CDR3 nucleotides are TGTGCCAGTACCAGGGGGCTCGGTGAAAAACTGTTTTTT. The rearrangement joins TRBV19 to TRBJ1-4; 8 nucleotides line up with TRBD1. Germline-derived CDR1 and CDR2 are LNHDA and SQIVND (reference sequence). The CDR3 is 13 amino acids. Germline trimming cut 7 bases from V and 7 bases from J; bases unmatched to any gene: 5.

The chain has TRBV5-4 and TRBJ1-1; the match to TRBD1 covers 11 bases. This CDR3 is 18 amino acids long. J lost 0 bases, V lost 4 bases, and 11 bases had no gene match. Germline V CDR1 and CDR2: SGHNT, YYREEE (reference sequence). The CDR3: CASSGGQGAVRMNTEAFF. The CDR3 DNA is TGTGCCAGCAGCGGCGGACAGGGGGCTGTTCGGATGAACACTGAAGCTTTCTTT.

This chain uses TRBV6-2 or TRBV6-3 with TRBJ2-2, with D uncertain. CDR1 and CDR2 from the germline V gene are MNHEY and SVGEGT. Trimming shortened V by 5 bases and J by 6 bases, and 7 bases separated the two germline ends. CDR3 length: 12 residues. The CDR3 sequence is CASSTGAGELFF. The CDR3 coding sequence is TGTGCCAGCAGTACCGGAGCCGGGGAGCTGTTTTTT.